This T cell receptor (beta chain) was documented in a study of blood T cell repertoires in COVID-19. This CDR3 region has 14 residues. CDR1 is SGDLS, CDR2 YYNGEE, per germline. Trimming stripped 4 bases from V and 6 bases from J, with 14 bases between. This clone was observed a single time. Only in-frame clones appear in the TCRdb table, and some are missing; sequencing was by immunoSEQ multiplex PCR. The profile shows 200,000 to 250,000 clones, approximately 77% of them singletons. The rearrangement uses TRBV9 and TRBJ2-1; TRBD1 is a possible D gene (6 bases). Sequencing input: peripheral blood. This receptor was obtained from a woman of 80 years or more with acute or convalescent COVID-19. The CDR3 DNA reads as TGTGCCAGCAGCCCCATGGACAGCCTCAATGAGCAGTTCTTC. Translation gives CASSPMDSLNEQFF.